This T cell receptor beta chain emerged from a study of cytomegalovirus exposure and HLA in healthy donors listed by TCRdb under 2017. For the wider study: In an earlier analysis of fewer than 750 of the donors, less than 350 Gb of sequence data and approximately 100 million unique TCR beta sequences from 180 million or so T cells were reported. An early release covering 550 to 650 HLA-typed donors comprised about 290 gigabases of sequencing data and about 90 million unique TCR sequences. Of the roughly 400 genotyped donors, about 84% fell in the genetic ancestry cluster associated with self-reported Caucasian donors. The aim of the study was to test whether cataloging public T cell receptors could identify signatures of past pathogen exposure. The study profiled the T cell repertoires of about 720 subjects by immunosequencing and related them to cytomegalovirus serostatus. In addition to the first cohort of approximately 650 subjects, a separate validation cohort of about 120 different subjects was used. The study combined high-throughput TCR immunosequencing, statistical association of individual TCRs with disease status, and machine learning to predict cytomegalovirus infection status. To study patterns of TCR occurrence, a later analysis re-analyzed previously published TCR beta repertoires from 500 to 850 donors and added high-resolution HLA genotyping. Rather than using new phenotypic data, the later analysis identified candidate immune exposures from TCR beta sequences and from how often those sequences occurred across donors. An earlier analysis of 587 of the donors used high-throughput TCR beta sequencing to judge whether each TCR beta V gene segment behaved as functional or pseudogenic. Donor age, sex, ethnicity and CMV serostatus were compiled alongside the repertoire data. In a later genetic analysis, genome-wide SNP genotypes for about 60% of the 666 donors were used, and that subset was treated as a discovery cohort. All discovery cohort repertoires had been generated on a single sequencing platform. HLA typing covered class I and class II loci at four-digit resolution. Typing coverage varied by locus: about 620-630 donors for A, B, C, DRB1 and DQB1; more than 500 for DQA1; around 570 for DPA1; around 490 for DPB1. Because of strong linkage in the cohort, roughly five DR-DQ haplotypes were treated as single units for association and clustering. Among some 410 genotyped donors of the cohort, an average of around 220,000 unique TCR beta nucleotide sequences was sequenced per donor, of which about 18% were non-productive. The paper as a whole reports these results and caveats: In vitro tests confirmed that a few of the cytomegalovirus-associated TCR beta chains recognize cytomegalovirus antigens. Most TCR sequences were seen in very few donors, while some public TCRs were found in many individuals. A total of around 150 TCR beta chains were listed by the study as associated with cytomegalovirus. Correlated functional status among segregating V segments might reflect linkage disequilibrium, but an unknown experimental factor could not be ruled out. According to a later analysis, TCR association rates differed among HLA loci, with DRB1 alleles showing the most associated TCRs and HLA-C alleles showing the fewest. A further reported finding was that TCR beta sequences accurately predicted the HLA-A and HLA-B alleles for most subjects in the first cohort. Specific HLA alleles were associated with over 15,000 TCR beta sequences at a false discovery rate of 0.05 in a later analysis. In a later analysis, HLA-associated TCR beta chains were found to be more clonally expanded and to have lower generation probabilities than equally common non-associated chains. In a later analysis, most CMV-associated TCR beta chains were found to appear HLA-restricted, with HLA associations seemingly driven largely by CMV exposure. The presence/absence analyses assumed that sequencing depth was roughly uniform across donors, and that assumption may not be true. A later analysis reported that several top co-occurrence clusters appeared linked to parvovirus B19, influenza, CMV and Epstein-Barr virus. The authors suggested that the approach could potentially be extended to other disease states and immunological phenotypes. The 87-base-pair reads could not distinguish some IMGT-functional V segments, including TRBV6-2 and TRBV6-3, so those segments were excluded. Cytomegalovirus status was reported to be diagnosed by the classifier with high specificity and sensitivity in both the original and validation cohorts. The cohort was sequenced for TCR beta chains only, and without alpha or paired-chain data the features that could be detected were limited. A later genetic analysis reported fewer N-insertions in productive TCRs among donors in an Asian-associated ancestry cluster than the roughly 620-donor mean. A cluster of highly shared sequence variants was judged likely to be a technical artifact of the sequencing pipeline. Because HLA typing was missing for some donors at each locus, association tests included only the typed subset. An earlier analysis of approximately 540 of the donors showed that most TCR beta V segments appeared in productive rearrangements either about 87% or about 30% of the time, which broadly matched IMGT annotations. Strong co-occurrence of HLA alleles, especially DR and DQ, made assigning TCR associations to individual alleles difficult. For the cohort, immune exposure information was limited to CMV serostatus. V-gene and J-gene trimming of TCR beta chains was associated with a missense DCLRE1C variant in a later genetic analysis, and the association was replicated in an independent cohort. Because counts were too low, more than 15 rarely observed V segments, including chromosome 9 orphons, were left out of the earlier analysis of 587 of the donors.

Libraries were built with the immunoSEQ multiplex PCR assay. A mixture of 60 forward primers for TCR Vbeta segments and 13 reverse primers for TCR Jbeta segments was used in the multiplex PCR. Amplification of the CDR3 region of rearranged TCR beta genes was performed with a multiplex PCR assay on genomic DNA. On the Illumina HiSeq System, the amplified TCR beta libraries were sequenced as 87-base-pair reads. Per the source publication's procedure: A later analysis counted about 76 million unique TCR beta chains across the approximately 700 repertoires, and some 11 million of these chains were shared by at least two donors. To remove PCR and sequencing errors, raw reads were error-corrected and collapsed into unique sequences using a nearest-neighbor algorithm that merged closely related sequences. CDR3 sequences were aligned to IMGT reference sequences to assign V, D and J gene segments. For a sequence to be retained, a match of at least six nucleotides to both a V gene segment and a J gene segment was required. A rearrangement was called productive if the CDR3 had no stop codons and remained in frame with V and J, and every other rearrangement was called non-productive. Following IMGT convention, CDR3 was defined as the stretch from the second conserved V-encoded cysteine up to the conserved J-encoded phenylalanine. Sequences without an unambiguous match to a single V gene segment were excluded from the earlier analysis of about 600 of the donors. In an earlier analysis of 450 to 700 of the donors, V segments were called functional above 56.7% productive rearrangements and were called segregating when the between-donor standard deviation exceeded 5%. To diagnose cytomegalovirus status from the catalog of TCR beta chain sequences, a statistical classification framework was built. In a later analysis, TCR nucleotide sequences were compared against IMGT/GENE-DB human TR gene sequences so that V and J genes could be assigned. The TCRdist pipeline was used in a later analysis to assign CDR3 sequences and most-parsimonious VDJ recombination scenarios. A later analysis defined each TCR beta chain by its CDR3 amino acid sequence plus V-gene family, and excluded reads lacking a unique V-gene family. In a later analysis, several hundred highly shared, low-generation-probability nucleotide sequences were removed to address suspected cross-contamination and a sequencing artifact. For each public chain, a later analysis derived a clonal expansion index from normalized ranks of inferred template counts within each repertoire. Generation probabilities in a later analysis came from a VDJ recombination model fitted to out-of-frame rearrangements, and those results were checked against IGoR. A later analysis scored TCR-TCR, TCR-HLA and TCR-CMV co-occurrence with hypergeometric tests, applying a repertoire-size bias correction to TCR pairs. False discovery rates were estimated in a later analysis by permuting HLA or CMV assignments 20 times. In a later analysis, co-occurring TCRs were grouped using DBSCAN, with TCRdist sequence similarity added in when clustering inside HLA-allele-positive subsets. Repertoires with fewer than 30,000 or more than 120,000 public chains, plus five repertoires with anomalous nucleotide sharing, were excluded from co-occurrence clustering. Not all clones reach the TCRdb copy of this immuneACCESS table, which keeps in-frame sequences only. Checked studies attribute under half of the gap to unresolved V genes and leave the rest unexplained. The V and J calls and the clone size are those of that table, but D and trimming were determined from the DNA. The sample table contains about 84,000 clones; only one count was recorded for roughly 63% of them. Approximately 15% of the sample lies in the top ten.

The cohort comprised fewer than 750 healthy bone marrow donors. All cohort members were sampled while nominally healthy, although unrecorded immune exposures were likely present. The donor was CMV seropositive and belonged to the group of some 290 seropositive cohort members. A peripheral blood sample was collected from each donor, and TCR beta sequencing was performed on peripheral blood mononuclear cells. Genomic DNA extraction from the blood cell samples was performed with the Qiagen DNeasy Blood Extraction Kit. In regard to this clone: Its specific antigen is unknown. No much larger clonotype is one base removed from it; base qualities were not supplied.

As encoded in the germline V gene, CDR1 is SGHTA while CDR2 is FQGTGA. From cysteine to phenylalanine, the CDR3 is 16 amino acids long. Of all the DNA, just the CDR3 is kept, 48 bases in frame from base 1. V and J lose 5 bases and 1 base, and a span of 17 bases separates them. This receptor chain uses TRBV7-3 and TRBJ1-1; the D region possibly corresponds to TRBD1 (5 bases align). The sequenced sample was PBMCs. The clonotype originates from a woman in her thirties or forties in good health and CMV-seropositive. The CDR3 reads as follows: CASSRGGSPGNTEAFF. At the DNA level, the sequence is TGTGCCAGCAGCAGGGGTGGGTCCCCCGGGAACACTGAAGCTTTCTTT.